This TCR beta chain was profiled in a study of Graves' ophthalmopathy and Graves' hyperthyroidism. The study amplified TCR beta CDR3 regions using RNA transcripts. HTBI primers were used in a first-round RT-PCR, which preceded a second-round multiplex PCR. TCRdb re-analysed the multiplex PCR reads in MiXCR, keeping a single row per CDR3 protein. This sample yields roughly 700,000 distinct CDR3 sequences, of which 40% are seen a single time; roughly 46% belongs to the top ten. Ophthalmopathy donors showed moderate-to-severe activity, CAS ≥3, NOSPECS ≥4 and a duration under 3 months. The diagnosis was founded upon clinical symptoms, serum thyroxine, TRAb, thyroid ultrasound and orbital computed tomography. The germline V gene encodes CDR1 WSHSY and CDR2 SAAADI. There are 10 residues in the CDR3. V lost 10 bases and J 11 bases, leaving 14 bases between the germline ends. A note on this clonotype: Its antigen remains unknown.

General study points: Among expanded thyroid clonotypes above 0.001 frequency, most also occurred in blood.

What was sequenced was peripheral blood. This receptor was obtained from an adult man with Graves' ophthalmopathy. The chain joins TRBV10-2 to TRBJ1-1; D perhaps matches TRBD1 (6 bases). The CDR3 loop reads CAIGRQGAFF. The CDR3 nucleotides are TGCGCCATAGGGAGGCAGGGGGCTTTCTTT.